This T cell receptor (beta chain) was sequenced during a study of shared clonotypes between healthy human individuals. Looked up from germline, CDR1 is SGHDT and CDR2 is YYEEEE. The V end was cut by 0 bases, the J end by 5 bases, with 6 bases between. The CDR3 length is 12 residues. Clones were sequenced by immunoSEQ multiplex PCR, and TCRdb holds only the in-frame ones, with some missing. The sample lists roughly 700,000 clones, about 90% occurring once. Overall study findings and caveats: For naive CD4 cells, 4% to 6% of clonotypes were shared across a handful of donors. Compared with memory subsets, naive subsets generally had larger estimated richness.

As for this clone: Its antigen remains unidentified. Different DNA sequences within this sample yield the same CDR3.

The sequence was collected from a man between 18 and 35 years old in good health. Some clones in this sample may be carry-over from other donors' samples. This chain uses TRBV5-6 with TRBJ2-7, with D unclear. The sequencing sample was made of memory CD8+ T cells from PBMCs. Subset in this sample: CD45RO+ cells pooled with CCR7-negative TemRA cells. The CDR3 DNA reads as TGTGCCAGCAGCTTGGGCCGTCACGAGCAGTACTTC. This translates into CASSLGRHEQYF.